Following are 9 T cell receptor beta chains from one sample sequenced in a study of beta chain features in type 1 diabetes. The entirety of the isolated RNA underwent reverse transcription, so expressed TCRB transcripts were sequenced. This table comes from immunoSEQ multiplex PCR, and its TCRdb copy is limited to in-frame clones, with some not included. The sample gives 60,000 to 75,000 clones, over 50% of which show up once; 2% to 2.5% is in the top ten. Sequenced input: Tregs from blood. The receptors stem from a woman aged 18-35 years in good health.

The chain links TRBV20-1 to TRBJ1-2, with D unclear. CDR3 length: 9 amino acids. CDR1 and CDR2 (germline): DFQATT, SNEGSKA (reference sequence). The CDR3 DNA follows: TGCAAGCCGGGAGATGGCTACACCTTC. Protein: CKPGDGYTF.

This chain links TRBV19 with TRBJ2-6, with 7 nucleotides matching TRBD2. The V segment lost 7 bases and the J segment 4 bases; nucleotides outside the gene matches: 1. CDR3 length: 13 residues. Germline CDR1 reads LNHDA; CDR2 reads SQIVND (reference sequence). The CDR3 sequence is CASIAGGANVLTF. Here the CDR3 DNA reads TGTGCCAGTATAGCGGGCGGGGCCAACGTCCTGACTTTC.

This chain connects TRBV29-1 to TRBJ2-1; TRBD2 agrees at 11 bases. Germline V lookup: CDR1 SQVTM, CDR2 ANQGSEA. Trimming removed 5 bases from V and 10 bases from J; junction bases left unmatched: 7. The CDR3 is made up of 13 amino acids. The CDR3 protein is CSVPIAGGQEQFF. The CDR3 nucleotides read TGCAGCGTTCCCATAGCGGGGGGGCAGGAGCAGTTCTTC.

This chain joins TRBV19 and TRBJ2-1; D not resolved. Germline V gene lookup returns CDR1 LNHDA and CDR2 SQIVND (reference sequence). The CDR3 runs 16 residues. V was trimmed by 5 bases and J by 2 bases, leaving 16 bases between them. The CDR3 DNA follows: TGTGCCAGTAGTCCCTCTTCTACCGTACCCTACAATGAGCAGTTCTTC. Its translation is CASSPSSTVPYNEQFF.

The CDR3 here is CASSILGPLGNQPQHF. The CDR3 region has the DNA TGTGCCAGTAGTATTCTGGGGCCCCTAGGCAATCAGCCCCAGCATTTT. The genes are TRBV19 and TRBJ1-5; the D gene is possibly TRBD1 (5 bases). Germline V gene sequence: CDR1 LNHDA, CDR2 SQIVND (reference sequence). There are 16 residues in the CDR3. V was cut by 3 bases and J by 2 bases, with 14 bases left in between.

The rearrangement links TRBV6-6 to TRBJ2-3; D is ambiguous. Trimming pared 0 bases from V and 5 bases from J, leaving 9 bases between. The CDR3 length is 14 residues. Germline CDR1 MNHNY, CDR2 SVGAGI (reference sequence). The CDR3: CASSYSPGVDTQYF. The DNA of the CDR3 is TGTGCCAGCAGTTACTCACCCGGTGTAGATACGCAGTATTTT.

The count of this clone is one. The rearrangement uses TRBV11-3 and TRBJ2-3; 7 positions match TRBD1. The CDR3 covers 14 residues. Germline V lookup: CDR1 SGHNT, CDR2 YENEEA. With 5 bases clipped from V and 4 bases from J, the junction kept 6 bases outside the gene matches. CDR3 sequence (DNA): TGTGCCAGCAGCCCCGACAGGGTGGCAGATACGCAGTATTTT. This gives the protein CASSPDRVADTQYF. Full variable domain (remainder filled in from reference TRBV11-3 and TRBJ2-3): EAGVVQSPRYKIIEKKQPVAFWCNPISGHNTLYWYLQNLGQGPELLIRYENEEAVDDSQLPKDRFSAERLKGVDSTLKIQPAELGDSAVYLCASSPDRVADTQYFGPGTRLTVL.

This clone was recorded only once. The gene calls are TRBV5-6 and TRBJ2-1; 12 nucleotides agree with TRBD2. CDR1 and CDR2 (germline): SGHDT, YYEEEE. J gave up 12 bases and V 0 bases, and 4 bases lay outside the gene matches. The CDR3 spans 14 residues. The CDR3 DNA sequence: TGTGCCAGCAGCTTGGAACTAGCGGGAGGATCGCAGTTCTTC. It encodes CASSLELAGGSQFF.

The rearrangement joins TRBV6-5 to TRBJ1-1, with D perhaps matching TRBD1 (5 bases). With 7 bases removed from V and 5 bases from J, the gap between germline ends came to 14 bases. This CDR3 region has 13 residues. CDR1 and CDR2 from the germline V gene are MNHEY and SVGAGI. The CDR3 DNA follows: TGTGCCAGCAAAACTGCAGGGTCAACTGAAGCTTTCTTT. It yields the protein CASKTAGSTEAFF.